These 29 T cell receptor beta chains were sequenced from one sample in a study of control samples from healthy donors and cancer patients. Assay used: immunoSEQ multiplex PCR; TCRdb lists only in-frame clones, some missing. This table has approximately 100,000 clones, approximately 86% appearing once. The sequenced sample was blood. The receptor set was obtained from a man aged 30-40 years in good health.

CDR3 sequence: CASSLGPPSAYEQYF. The CDR3 nucleotides are TGTGCCAGCAGCTTAGGTCCCCCGTCGGCTTACGAGCAGTACTTC. The V and J genes are TRBV13 and TRBJ2-7; D not certain. This CDR3 region has 15 residues. CDR1 and CDR2 from the germline V gene are PRHDT and FYEKMQ (reference sequence). V was pared by 0 bases and J by 4 bases, with 13 bases between.

The chain uses TRBV11-3 and TRBJ2-7; possibly TRBD1 for D (6 bases). CDR3 length: 14 residues. Between the trimmed V and J ends, which lost 3 bases and 6 bases, there was a span of 15 bases. From germline, CDR1 is SGHNT and CDR2 YENEEA. The CDR3 loop reads CASSLGHEKIEQYF. DNA for the CDR3: TGTGCCAGCAGCTTGGGACACGAGAAGATCGAGCAGTACTTC.

For the CDR3, the DNA is TGTGCCAGCAGCCAAGTAAGAAGTATAAACACCGGGGAGCTGTTTTTT. This codes for CASSQVRSINTGELFF. This chain links TRBV14 with TRBJ2-2; D gene uncertain. CDR1 and CDR2 from the germline V gene are SGHDN and FVKESK. Deletions cut 1 base from V and 2 bases from J, with 11 bases between. CDR3 size: 16 residues.

The chain joins TRBV4-3 to TRBJ1-6; D is ambiguous. This CDR3 is built from 12 residues. Germline values: CDR1 LGHNA, CDR2 YSLEER. Trimming took off 2 bases at V and 8 bases at J, with 4 bases between the two ends. CDR3 bases: TGCGCCAGCAGCCAAATGCATTCACCCCTCCACTTT. The encoded protein is CASSQMHSPLHF.

With respect to this clone: Distinct nucleotide sequences in the sample also encode this CDR3. This chain joins TRBV7-9 and TRBJ2-2, with D perhaps matching TRBD1 (7 bases). Germline V gene data show CDR1 as SEHNR and CDR2 as FQNEAQ (reference sequence). Trimming took 1 base from V and 4 from J, leaving 10 bases between them. This CDR3 comprises 15 residues. Here the CDR3 reads CASSLGQGGTGELFF. CDR3 DNA: TGTGCCAGCAGCTTAGGACAGGGAGGCACCGGGGAGCTGTTTTTT.

This rearrangement joins TRBV10-1 to TRBJ2-2, with 12 bases identical to TRBD1. The germline V gene has CDR1 WNHNN and CDR2 SYGVQD (reference sequence). V was clipped by 11 bases and J by 4 bases; unmatched bases: 5. This CDR3 region has 14 residues. CDR3 in amino acids: CAGDRGLGTGELFF. CDR3 DNA: TGCGCCGGGGACAGGGGGCTTGGCACCGGGGAGCTGTTTTTT.

The chain is built from TRBV27 and TRBJ2-4; 8 bases map to TRBD1. The CDR3 loop spans 16 amino acids. Unmatched junction bases numbered 5, after V lost 2 bases and J lost 2 bases. Germline loops: CDR1 MNHEY, CDR2 SMNVEV (reference sequence). The CDR3 is CASSLGQGATKNIQYF. The CDR3, as DNA: TGTGCCAGCAGTTTAGGGCAGGGGGCGACCAAAAACATTCAGTACTTC.

The J gene is TRBJ2-1, the V gene TRBV7-2, with 13 bases matching TRBD2. Germline V gene lookup returns CDR1 SGHTA and CDR2 FQGNSA. The ends lost 5 bases at V and 7 bases at J; junction bases unmatched: 5. This CDR3 region has 15 residues. The CDR3 sequence is CASSILAGGSNEQFF. CDR3 sequence (DNA): TGTGCCAGCAGCATACTAGCGGGAGGGTCAAATGAGCAGTTCTTC.

The chain carries TRBV9 and TRBJ1-3; no reliable D call. V lost 0 bases and J lost 4, with 8 bases in between. The CDR3 covers 14 residues. Germline V gene sequence: CDR1 SGDLS, CDR2 YYNGEE. CDR3 nucleotide sequence: TGTGCCAGCAGCGTAGGGGGTTTGGGAAACACCATATATTTT. This encodes CASSVGGLGNTIYF.

The V gene is TRBV7-2, the J gene TRBJ2-4; D unclear. The germline CDR1 and CDR2 sequences are SGHTA and FQGNSA. Trimming took 5 bases from V and 1 from J, leaving 12 bases between them. CDR3 length equals 15 residues. The CDR3 sequence is CASSPPPVAKNIQYF. CDR3 nucleotides: TGTGCCAGCAGCCCACCGCCCGTGGCCAAAAACATTCAGTACTTC.

The chain carries TRBV7-2 and TRBJ1-3, with TRBD1 matching 8 bases. The CDR3 covers 16 residues. CDR1 is SGHTA, CDR2 FQGNSA, per germline. Unmatched junction bases numbered 5, after V lost 0 bases and J lost 4 bases. The CDR3 bases are TGTGCCAGCAGCTTAGCGCCCAGGGGGCAGGGAAACACCATATATTTT. It translates to CASSLAPRGQGNTIYF.

The rearrangement links TRBV7-2 to TRBJ2-2, with TRBD2 identical over 14 bases. Germline V gene sequence: CDR1 SGHTA, CDR2 FQGNSA. The CDR3 consists of 16 residues. Trimming cost V 5 bases and J 8 bases; bases outside gene matches: 7. The CDR3 DNA reads as TGTGCCAGCAGCCAGACTAGCGGGAGGGCCGGAGGGGAGCTGTTTTTT. It encodes CASSQTSGRAGGELFF. Full variable domain (rest looked up from reference TRBV7-2 and TRBJ2-2): GAGVSQSPSNKVTEKGKDVELRCDPISGHTALYWYRQSLGQGLEFLIYFQGNSAPDKSGLPSDRFSAERTGGSVSTLTIQRTQQEDSAVYLCASSQTSGRAGGELFFGEGSRLTVL.

The CDR3 here is CASSHRTEAFF. CDR3 coding DNA: TGTGCCAGCAGCCACCGAACTGAAGCTTTCTTT. This chain uses TRBV4-2 with TRBJ1-1; D remains unclear. There are 11 residues in the CDR3. In germline, CDR1 is LGHNA, CDR2 YNFKEQ. V shed 3 bases and J shed 5 bases, with 4 bases lying between them.

The V gene is TRBV4-3, the J gene TRBJ2-1; 12 bases align to TRBD2. V shed 0 bases, J shed 2 bases, and the junction held 2 bases outside the gene matches. This CDR3 region has 17 residues. Germline V gene lookup returns CDR1 LGHNA and CDR2 YSLEER. The CDR3 bases are TGCGCCAGCAGCCAAGAACCTAGCGGGAGGGCCTACAATGAGCAGTTCTTC. Translating gives CASSQEPSGRAYNEQFF.

The chain links TRBV9 to TRBJ2-2, with D maybe TRBD1 (6 bases). The germline V gene has CDR1 SGDLS and CDR2 YYNGEE. CDR3 length equals 15 residues. With 8 bases removed from V and 2 bases from J, the gap between germline ends came to 16 bases. CDR3 bases: TGTGCCAGTACCACCGGGACACTTAACACCGGGGAGCTGTTTTTT. Its translation is CASTTGTLNTGELFF.

This sequence joins TRBV10-2 and TRBJ1-1; possibly TRBD1 for D (6 bases). Germline V gene sequence: CDR1 WSHSY, CDR2 SAAADI. V dropped 6 bases and J dropped 2 bases, with 13 bases sitting between them. This CDR3 is 14 amino acids long. CDR3 nucleotides: TGCGCCAGCAGCGAAGACAGGAGAAACACTGAAGCTTTCTTT. Protein product: CASSEDRRNTEAFF.

CDR3 coding DNA: TGTGCCAGCAGCCAAGGGGGTCAGCCCCAGCATTTT. This sequence encodes CASSQGGQPQHF. The chain combines TRBV3-1 (or the pseudogene TRBV3-2) with TRBJ1-5; D uncertain. Germline V lookup: CDR1 LGHDT, CDR2 YNNKEL (reference sequence). There are 12 residues in the CDR3. Trimming took 1 base from V and 6 from J, leaving 4 bases between them.

This clone was observed once. This chain connects TRBV5-1 to TRBJ1-5, with D uncertain. Deletions cut 0 bases from V and 3 bases from J, with 7 bases between. The CDR3 length is 14 residues. CDR1 SGHRS and CDR2 YFSETQ come from the germline V gene. The CDR3 nucleotides read TGCGCCAGCAGCTTGGACAGTAACAATCAGCCCCAGCATTTT. Translating gives CASSLDSNNQPQHF.

This clone has just one count. V usage is TRBV4-2 and J usage is TRBJ2-7; D perhaps matches TRBD2 (6 bases). The V gene lost 1 base and the J gene lost 4 bases, with 23 bases spanning the gap. Germline V gene data show CDR1 as LGHNA and CDR2 as YNFKEQ. The CDR3 runs to 18 residues. In DNA form, the CDR3 reads TGTGCCAGCAGCCAAGGATTTTCCCCCGAGGGAGGTGTATACGAGCAGTACTTC. This encodes CASSQGFSPEGGVYEQYF.

This clone was picked up a small number of times. The chain is built from TRBV27 and TRBJ2-6; 8 bases are a match to TRBD1. Per germline, CDR1 MNHEY and CDR2 SMNVEV (reference sequence). After removal of 7 bases from V and 0 bases from J, the junction contained 8 bases not matched to a gene. This CDR3 is built from 17 residues. Written as DNA, the CDR3 is TGTGCCAGCACAAGGACAGGGATTAGCTCTGGGGCCAACGTCCTGACTTTC. Amino acid sequence: CASTRTGISSGANVLTF.

Worth noting for this clone: This sample also contains other DNA sequences that code for the same CDR3. The rearrangement links TRBV30 to TRBJ2-7, with 11 bases lining up with TRBD1. CDR3 length: 14 amino acids. With 8 bases clipped from V and 5 bases from J, the junction kept 11 bases outside the gene matches. Per germline, CDR1 GTSNPN and CDR2 SVGIG (reference sequence). The CDR3 DNA reads as TGTGCCCGGCGGGCGGGACAGGGGGACCACGAGCAGTACTTC. Translated, it gives CARRAGQGDHEQYF.

The J gene is TRBJ2-3, the V gene TRBV12-5; D call uncertain. The V gene lost 5 bases and the J gene lost 0 bases, with 9 bases spanning the gap. From germline, CDR1 is LGHNT and CDR2 FRNRAP. The CDR3 sequence is 14 residues long. The CDR3 bases are TGTGCTAGTGGTCTTGGAGCTAGCACAGATACGCAGTATTTT. Protein product: CASGLGASTDTQYF.

The chain has TRBV19 and TRBJ1-5; no reliable D call. Trimming took off 1 base at V and 1 base at J, with 8 bases between the two ends. The CDR3 spans 15 residues. CDR1 and CDR2 (germline): LNHDA, SQIVND (reference sequence). For the CDR3, the DNA is TGTGCCAGTAGTATAGTCGGCCAGAGCAATCAGCCCCAGCATTTT. Protein sequence: CASSIVGQSNQPQHF.

The CDR3 coding sequence is TGTGCCAGCACCCCAGGGACTCAAGAGACCCAGTACTTC. Its translation is CASTPGTQETQYF. The V gene is TRBV7-9, the J gene TRBJ2-5, with a tentative D call TRBD2 (6 bases). CDR3 length: 13 residues. Germline loops: CDR1 SEHNR, CDR2 FQNEAQ (reference sequence). The V gene lost 7 bases and the J gene lost 2 bases, with 11 bases spanning the gap. Full variable domain (remainder filled in from reference TRBV7-9 and TRBJ2-5): DTGVSQNPRHKITKRGQNVTFRCDPISEHNRLYWYRQTLGQGPEFLTYFQNEAQLEKSRLLSDRFSAERPKGSFSTLEIQRTEQGDSAMYLCASTPGTQETQYFGPGTRLLVL.

This clone was counted once. The genes are TRBV11-3 and TRBJ2-5, with 14 bases matching TRBD2. Looked up from germline, CDR1 is SGHNT and CDR2 is YENEEA. CDR3 length: 15 amino acids. The V and J ends lost 5 bases and 5 bases, in that order; junction bases with no gene match: 4. The CDR3 coding sequence is TGTGCCAGCAGCCCGGGACTAGCGGGAGACGAGACCCAGTACTTC. Translation gives CASSPGLAGDETQYF.

The chain uses TRBV6-6 and TRBJ2-7; D possibly corresponds to TRBD1 (6 bases). The CDR3 loop spans 13 amino acids. Trimming removed 5 bases at V and 2 bases at J, with 10 bases between. CDR1 and CDR2 from the germline V gene are MNHNY and SVGAGI (reference sequence). The CDR3 is CASSPRTAYEQYF. The CDR3 DNA sequence: TGTGCCAGCAGTCCTAGGACAGCCTACGAGCAGTACTTC.

The rearrangement links TRBV27 to TRBJ2-1; 7 bases are shared with TRBD1. Looked up from germline, CDR1 is MNHEY and CDR2 is SMNVEV (reference sequence). The CDR3 has 13 residues. V gave up 8 bases and J gave up 12 bases; unmatched junction bases: 13. The CDR3 reads CASEDRDGLRQFF. For the CDR3, the DNA is TGTGCCAGCGAAGACAGGGACGGGTTGCGGCAGTTCTTC.

A single count supports this clone. The rearrangement uses TRBV27 and TRBJ2-7, with 10 bases fitting TRBD1. V gave up 4 bases and J gave up 4 bases; unmatched junction bases: 7. The CDR3 covers 15 residues. Germline-derived CDR1 and CDR2 are MNHEY and SMNVEV (reference sequence). CDR3 in amino acids: CASSSPGTGDYEQYF. The CDR3 nucleotides read TGTGCCAGCAGTTCACCCGGGACAGGGGATTACGAGCAGTACTTC.

The chain joins TRBV19 to TRBJ1-4; no clear D. Germline CDR1 LNHDA, CDR2 SQIVND (reference sequence). This CDR3 has 14 amino acids. Trimming removed 7 bases at V and 0 bases at J, with 9 bases between. The CDR3 here is CASNRLSTNEKLFF. The CDR3 nucleotides are TGTGCCAGTAATCGCCTGTCAACTAATGAAAAACTGTTTTTT.